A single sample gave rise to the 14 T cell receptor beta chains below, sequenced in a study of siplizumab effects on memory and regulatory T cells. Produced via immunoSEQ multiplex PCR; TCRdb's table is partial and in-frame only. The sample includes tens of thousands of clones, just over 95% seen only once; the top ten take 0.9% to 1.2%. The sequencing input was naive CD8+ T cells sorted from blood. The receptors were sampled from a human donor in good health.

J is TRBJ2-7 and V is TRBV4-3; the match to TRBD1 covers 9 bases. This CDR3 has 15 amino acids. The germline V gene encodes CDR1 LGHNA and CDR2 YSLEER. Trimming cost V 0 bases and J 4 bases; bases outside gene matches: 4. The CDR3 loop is CASSQEGTGTYEQYF. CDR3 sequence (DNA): TGCGCCAGCAGCCAAGAGGGGACAGGGACGTACGAGCAGTACTTC.

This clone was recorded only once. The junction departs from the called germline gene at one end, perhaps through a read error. The CDR3 DNA sequence: TGCAGCCCCCAACCGGGACCCGCCCGCTTT. This encodes CSPQPGPARF. The rearrangement links TRBV29-1 to TRBJ1-6, with D possibly matching TRBD1 (5 bases). CDR1 and CDR2 from the germline V gene are SQVTM and ANQGSEA. CDR3 size: 10 residues.

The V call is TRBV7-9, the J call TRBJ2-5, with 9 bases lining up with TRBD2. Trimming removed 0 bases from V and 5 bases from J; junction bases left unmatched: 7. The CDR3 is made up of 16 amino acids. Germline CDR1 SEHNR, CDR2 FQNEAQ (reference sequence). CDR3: CASSLASGSLVETQYF. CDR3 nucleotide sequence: TGTGCCAGCAGCTTAGCTAGCGGGAGTCTGGTGGAGACCCAGTACTTC. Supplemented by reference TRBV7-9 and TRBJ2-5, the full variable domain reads DTGVSQNPRHKITKRGQNVTFRCDPISEHNRLYWYRQTLGQGPEFLTYFQNEAQLEKSRLLSDRFSAERPKGSFSTLEIQRTEQGDSAMYLCASSLASGSLVETQYFGPGTRLLVL.

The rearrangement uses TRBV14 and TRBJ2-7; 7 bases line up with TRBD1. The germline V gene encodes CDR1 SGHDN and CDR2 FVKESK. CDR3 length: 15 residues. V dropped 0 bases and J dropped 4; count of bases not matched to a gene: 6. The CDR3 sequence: CASSQELGTVYEQYF. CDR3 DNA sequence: TGTGCCAGCAGCCAAGAATTAGGGACAGTGTACGAGCAGTACTTC.

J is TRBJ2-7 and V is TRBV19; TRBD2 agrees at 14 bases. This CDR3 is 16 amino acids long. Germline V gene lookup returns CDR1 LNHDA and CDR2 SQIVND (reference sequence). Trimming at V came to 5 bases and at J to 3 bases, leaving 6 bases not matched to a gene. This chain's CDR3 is CASSHGTSGSFYEQYF. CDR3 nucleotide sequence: TGTGCCAGTAGTCACGGGACTAGCGGGAGTTTCTACGAGCAGTACTTC.

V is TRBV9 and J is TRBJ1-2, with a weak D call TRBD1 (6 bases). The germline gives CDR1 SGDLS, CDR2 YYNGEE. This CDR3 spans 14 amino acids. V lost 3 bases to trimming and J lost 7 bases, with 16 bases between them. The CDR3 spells CASSASDRFSGYTF. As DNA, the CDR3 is TGTGCCAGCAGCGCCAGTGACAGGTTTTCTGGCTACACCTTC.

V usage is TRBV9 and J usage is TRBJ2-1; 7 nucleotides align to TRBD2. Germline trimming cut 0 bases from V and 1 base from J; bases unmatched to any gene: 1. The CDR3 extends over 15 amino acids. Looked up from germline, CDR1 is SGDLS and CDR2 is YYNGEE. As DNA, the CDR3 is TGTGCCAGCAGCGTAGGACTAGCTTCCTACAATGAGCAGTTCTTC. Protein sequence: CASSVGLASYNEQFF.

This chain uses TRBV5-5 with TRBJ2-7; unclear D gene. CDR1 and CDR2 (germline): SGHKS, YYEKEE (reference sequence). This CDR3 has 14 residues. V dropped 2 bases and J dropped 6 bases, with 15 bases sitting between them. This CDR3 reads CASSLIPEGPEQYF. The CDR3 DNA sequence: TGTGCCAGCAGCTTAATCCCCGAAGGCCCCGAGCAGTACTTC.

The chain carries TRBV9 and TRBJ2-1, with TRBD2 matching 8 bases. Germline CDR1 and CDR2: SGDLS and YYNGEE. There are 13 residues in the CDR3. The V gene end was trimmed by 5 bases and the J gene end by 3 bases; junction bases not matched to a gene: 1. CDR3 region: CASRGTSYNEQFF. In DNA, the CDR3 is TGTGCCAGCAGGGGGACTAGCTACAATGAGCAGTTCTTC.

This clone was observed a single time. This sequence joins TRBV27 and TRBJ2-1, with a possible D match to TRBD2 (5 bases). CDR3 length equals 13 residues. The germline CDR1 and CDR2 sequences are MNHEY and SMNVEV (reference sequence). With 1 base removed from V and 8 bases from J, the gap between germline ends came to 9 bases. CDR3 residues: CASSLFLRDEQFF. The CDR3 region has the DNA TGTGCCAGCAGTTTATTCTTGAGGGATGAGCAGTTCTTC.

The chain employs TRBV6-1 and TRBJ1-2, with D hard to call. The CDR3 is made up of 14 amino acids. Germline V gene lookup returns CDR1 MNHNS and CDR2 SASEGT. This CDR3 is CGIGIGPQGGGYTF. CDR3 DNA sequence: TGTGGGATTGGAATAGGACCCCAAGGAGGTGGCTACACCTTC.

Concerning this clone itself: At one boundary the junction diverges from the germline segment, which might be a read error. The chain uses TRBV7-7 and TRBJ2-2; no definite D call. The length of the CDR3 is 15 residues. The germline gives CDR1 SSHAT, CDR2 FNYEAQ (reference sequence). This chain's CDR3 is CASSNAVGSTGELFF. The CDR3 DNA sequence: TGTGCTAGCAGCAACGCGGTGGGATCCACCGGGGAGCTGTTTTTT.

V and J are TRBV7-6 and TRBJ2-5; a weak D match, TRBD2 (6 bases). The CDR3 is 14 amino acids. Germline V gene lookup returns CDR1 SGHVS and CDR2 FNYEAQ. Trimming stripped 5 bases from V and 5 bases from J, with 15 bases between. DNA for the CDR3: TGTGCCAGCAGCAGTAGCGGAGGTGGGGAGACCCAGTACTTC. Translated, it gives CASSSSGGGETQYF.

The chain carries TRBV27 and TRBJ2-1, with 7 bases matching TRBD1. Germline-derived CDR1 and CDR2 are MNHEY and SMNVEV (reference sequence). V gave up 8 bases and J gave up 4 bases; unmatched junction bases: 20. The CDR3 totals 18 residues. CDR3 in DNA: TGTGCCAGCGGAACGAGACAGGGCTTACGGGGCTATTACAATGAGCAGTTCTTC. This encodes CASGTRQGLRGYYNEQFF.